A few counts support the clone carrying this TCR beta chain. This sample is drawn from a study of blood T cell repertoires in COVID-19. Method: immunoSEQ multiplex PCR; TCRdb's copy keeps in-frame clones and lacks some. The sample carries 90,000 or so clones, approximately 81% recorded once. V was clipped by 3 bases and J by 4 bases, with 9 bases between them. Germline V CDR1 and CDR2: KGHSH, LQKENI. CDR3 length: 13 residues. Specimen: peripheral blood. The chain employs TRBV18 and TRBJ1-2, with D unclear. This receptor was taken from a man older than 75 with active or convalescent COVID-19. In DNA form, the CDR3 reads TGTGCCAGCTCACCGACGGAGACCTATGGCTACACCTTC. Translating it yields CASSPTETYGYTF.